The present entry profiles one TCR beta chain with its context. Its cognate antigen is unknown. This CDR3 has 13 residues. Germline lookup yields CDR1 SGHAT and CDR2 FQNNGV. The V end lost 5 bases, the J end lost 2 bases, and 9 bases lay between the germline ends. The assay was immunoSEQ multiplex PCR, and TCRdb's table has in-frame clones only and misses some. The data hold around 76,000 clones, with about nine tenths observed a single time. The sample is drawn from a study of resident and recirculating memory T cells in vitiligo. Study background: Epidermis came from shave biopsies of lesional and nonlesional sites, plus PBMCs.

General study findings and limits: Vitiligo lesions lacked a unique dominant clone, and clonality varied. Sequences differed between biopsy sites and patients, suggesting private specificity.

The TCR comes from a male donor with vitiligo. This chain uses TRBV11-2 with TRBJ1-2, with a weak D call TRBD1 (6 bases). Sample: blood. The chain's CDR3 is CASSRTVNYGYTF. DNA of the CDR3: TGTGCCAGCAGCCGGACAGTGAACTATGGCTACACCTTC.